This T cell receptor beta chain is drawn from a study of glioma-infiltrating T cells. Using RNA template, CDR3s of TCR alpha and beta were amplified with iRepertoire arm-PCR. For one-step reverse transcription and amplification, about 90-400 ng of tissue mRNA or PBMC total RNA was used. One entry per CDR3 protein results from TCRdb running MiXCR on the multiplex PCR reads. The table includes around 190,000 distinct CDR3 sequences, around 45% detected once. Looked up from germline, CDR1 is SGHNT and CDR2 is YENEEA. The CDR3 spans 13 residues. The ends were cut back, 5 bases at V and 6 bases at J, with 10 bases in the middle. Whole-study results and caveats: Non-neoplastic patients had below-expected tissue-blood divergence, while all gliomas exceeded expectation. Tissue and blood shared very few CDR3 sequences.

This clonotype was observed at least ten times. What it recognizes is unknown. The sequence was collected from a human donor with low-grade glioma or glioblastoma, undergoing nonglioma brain surgery, or in good health (not recorded which). The sequenced sample consisted of glioma tissue, nonneoplastic brain tissue, or PBMCs (not recorded which). This chain uses TRBV11-3 with TRBJ2-2; possible D gene TRBD1, 5 bases. CDR3 in DNA: TGTGCCAGCAGCCGTTTAGGGGCCGGGGAGCTGTTTTTT. This translates into CASSRLGAGELFF.